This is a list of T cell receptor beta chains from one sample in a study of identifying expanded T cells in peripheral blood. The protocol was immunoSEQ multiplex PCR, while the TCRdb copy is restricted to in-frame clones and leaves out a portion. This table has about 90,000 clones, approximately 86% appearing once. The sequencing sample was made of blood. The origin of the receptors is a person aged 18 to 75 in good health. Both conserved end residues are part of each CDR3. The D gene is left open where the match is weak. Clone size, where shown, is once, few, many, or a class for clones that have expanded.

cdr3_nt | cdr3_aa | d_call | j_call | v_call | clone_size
TGCGCCAGCAGCTTTGGACTAGGGGCCTACGAGCAGTACTTC | CASSFGLGAYEQYF | TRBD2 | TRBJ2-7 | TRBV5-1 | -
TGTGCCAGCAGCGTCACAGGGGGCGAGCTGCATTTT | CASSVTGGELHF | TRBD1 | TRBJ1-5 | TRBV9 | -
TGTGCCAGTACGGGCGATTCGAGAGCTAACTATGGCTACACCTTC | CASTGDSRANYGYTF | - | TRBJ1-2 | TRBV19 | -
TGTGCCAGCTCACCAATACAAAGCACCGGGGAGCTGTTTTTT | CASSPIQSTGELFF | - | TRBJ2-2 | TRBV18 | -
TGTGCCATCAGTGGGACGGGACAGGGGAACGAGCAGTACTTC | CAISGTGQGNEQYF | TRBD1 | TRBJ2-7 | TRBV10-3 | -
TGTGCCAGTAGTACCCCAAGGGCGTCCCTTAACTATGGCTACACCTTC | CASSTPRASLNYGYTF | - | TRBJ1-2 | TRBV19 | -
TGTGCCAGCAGCTTGCGGGTTAACTATGGCTACACCTTC | CASSLRVNYGYTF | - | TRBJ1-2 | TRBV5-5 | -
TGTGCCAGCAGTGACTCTGGTCAGTGGGGCACCGGGGAGCTGTTTTTT | CASSDSGQWGTGELFF | - | TRBJ2-2 | TRBV6-4 | -
TGTGCCAGCAGCTTAGATGGGGGTTCTGGAAACACCATATATTTT | CASSLDGGSGNTIYF | - | TRBJ1-3 | TRBV7-2 | -
TGTGCCAGCAGTCTTCTAGATCAGCCCCAGCATTTT | CASSLLDQPQHF | - | TRBJ1-5 | TRBV28 | -
TGTGCCATCAGCAGACTAGCGGGGACGCAAGAGACCCAGTACTTC | CAISRLAGTQETQYF | TRBD2 | TRBJ2-5 | TRBV10-3 | once
TGTGCCACCAGCAGAGTGTCTGTTATAGGGAGGGCCGGAGAGACCCAGTACTTC | CATSRVSVIGRAGETQYF | TRBD2 | TRBJ2-5 | TRBV15 | once
TGTGCCTGGCGGTCTTCTGGGGCCAACGTCCTGACTTTC | CAWRSSGANVLTF | - | TRBJ2-6 | TRBV30 | -
TGTGCCAGCAGCTTAACGGCGTATCAGCCCCAGCATTTT | CASSLTAYQPQHF | - | TRBJ1-5 | TRBV11-3 | -
TGTGCCAGCAGTTTATCTAGAGGGACCCCTACCTACGAGCAGTACTTC | CASSLSRGTPTYEQYF | - | TRBJ2-7 | TRBV27 | -
TGCGCCAGCAGCCAAGATGAGGGTCTGTATGGCTACACCTTC | CASSQDEGLYGYTF | - | TRBJ1-2 | TRBV4-1 | few
TGTGCCAGCAGTTTATGGTCGGGCGGGAACACTGAAGCTTTCTTT | CASSLWSGGNTEAFF | - | TRBJ1-1 | TRBV27 | once
TGTGCCAGCAGTGTGGGGTTATCTGGAAACACCATATATTTT | CASSVGLSGNTIYF | - | TRBJ1-3 | TRBV2 | -
TGCGCCAGCAGCTTATTGGTAGGGAGCTCCTACAATGAGCAGTTCTTC | CASSLLVGSSYNEQFF | - | TRBJ2-1 | TRBV5-1 | -
TGCGCCAGCAGCTTGAACCCGGGGACAGGGGCTGGAAACACCATATATTTT | CASSLNPGTGAGNTIYF | TRBD1 | TRBJ1-3 | TRBV5-1 | -
TGTGCCAGCAGCGCTGGGGACAGGGATGCTTTCTTT | CASSAGDRDAFF | TRBD1 | TRBJ1-1 | TRBV9 | -
TGTGCCAGCAGTGAACCCGGGACGGGGGAGCAGTACTTC | CASSEPGTGEQYF | - | TRBJ2-7 | TRBV6-1 | -
TGTGCCAGCAGTCGGCGGACAAACTATGGCTACACCTTC | CASSRRTNYGYTF | - | TRBJ1-2 | TRBV2 | once
TGCGCCAGCAGCCCGCCCCGGCAGGGCTCTGAAAAACTGTTTTTT | CASSPPRQGSEKLFF | - | TRBJ1-4 | TRBV4-1 | -
TGTGCCTGGAGCGGAGGGGAAGATCAGCCCCAGCATTTT | CAWSGGEDQPQHF | - | TRBJ1-5 | TRBV30 | -